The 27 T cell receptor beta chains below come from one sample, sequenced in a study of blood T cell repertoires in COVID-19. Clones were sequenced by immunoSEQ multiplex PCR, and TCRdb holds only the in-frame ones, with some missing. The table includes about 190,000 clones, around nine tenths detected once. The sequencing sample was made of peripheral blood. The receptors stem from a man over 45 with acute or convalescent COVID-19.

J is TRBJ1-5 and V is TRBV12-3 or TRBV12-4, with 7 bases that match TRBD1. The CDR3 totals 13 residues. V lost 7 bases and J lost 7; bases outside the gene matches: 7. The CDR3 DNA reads TGTGCCAGCACTCAGACAGGGTTCCAGCCCCAGCATTTT. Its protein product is CASTQTGFQPQHF.

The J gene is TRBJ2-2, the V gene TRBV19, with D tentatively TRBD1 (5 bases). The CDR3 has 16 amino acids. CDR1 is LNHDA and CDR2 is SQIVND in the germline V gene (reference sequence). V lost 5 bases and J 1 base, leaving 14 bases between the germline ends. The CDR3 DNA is TGTGCCAGTAGTGTCCTGCCCGGACAGAACACCGGGGAGCTGTTTTTT. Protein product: CASSVLPGQNTGELFF.

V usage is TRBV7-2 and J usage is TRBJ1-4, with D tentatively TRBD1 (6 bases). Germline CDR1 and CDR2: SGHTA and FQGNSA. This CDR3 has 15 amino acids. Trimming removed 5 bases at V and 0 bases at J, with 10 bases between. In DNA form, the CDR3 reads TGTGCCAGCAGCGACACAGGGTCAACTAATGAAAAACTGTTTTTT. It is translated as CASSDTGSTNEKLFF.

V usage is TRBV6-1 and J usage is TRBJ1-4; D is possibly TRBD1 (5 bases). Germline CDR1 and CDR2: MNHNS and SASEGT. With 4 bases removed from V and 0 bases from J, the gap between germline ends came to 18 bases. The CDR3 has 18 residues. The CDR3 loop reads CASSAKGPQGTTNEKLFF. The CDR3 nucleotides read TGTGCCAGCAGTGCCAAGGGGCCGCAGGGAACAACTAATGAAAAACTGTTTTTT.

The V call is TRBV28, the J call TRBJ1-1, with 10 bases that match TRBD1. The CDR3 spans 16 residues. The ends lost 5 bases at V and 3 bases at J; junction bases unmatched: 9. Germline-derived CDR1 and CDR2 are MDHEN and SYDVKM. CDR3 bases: TGTGCCAGCAGTACTGGGACAGGGGTGGATGACACTGAAGCTTTCTTT. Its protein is CASSTGTGVDDTEAFF.

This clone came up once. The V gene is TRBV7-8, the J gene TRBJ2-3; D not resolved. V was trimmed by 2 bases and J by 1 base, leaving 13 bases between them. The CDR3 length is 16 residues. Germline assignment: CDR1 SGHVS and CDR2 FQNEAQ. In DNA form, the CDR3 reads TGTGCCAGCAGCTTACGAGGTGGCTACGGCACAGATACGCAGTATTTT. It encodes CASSLRGGYGTDTQYF.

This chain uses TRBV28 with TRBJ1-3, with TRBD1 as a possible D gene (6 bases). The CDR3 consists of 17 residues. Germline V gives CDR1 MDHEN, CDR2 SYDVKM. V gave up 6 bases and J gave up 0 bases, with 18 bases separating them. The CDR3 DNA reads TGTGCCAGCAGCATCGGGGGGGCGGGCTACTCTGGAAACACCATATATTTT. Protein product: CASSIGGAGYSGNTIYF.

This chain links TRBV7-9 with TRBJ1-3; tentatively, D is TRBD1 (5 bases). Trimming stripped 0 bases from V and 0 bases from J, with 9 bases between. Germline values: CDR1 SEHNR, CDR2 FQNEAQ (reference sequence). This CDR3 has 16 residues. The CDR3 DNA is TGTGCCAGCAGCTTAGCCTACAGGTCCTCTGGAAACACCATATATTTT. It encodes CASSLAYRSSGNTIYF.

The CDR3 loop is CAWSHRGYEQYV. The CDR3 DNA reads TGTGCCTGGAGTCACAGGGGCTACGAGCAGTACGTC. The chain combines TRBV30 with TRBJ2-7, with 7 bases lining up with TRBD1. Trimming removed 2 bases from V and 3 bases from J; junction bases left unmatched: 1. This CDR3 is built from 12 residues. Looked up from germline, CDR1 is GTSNPN and CDR2 is SVGIG (reference sequence).

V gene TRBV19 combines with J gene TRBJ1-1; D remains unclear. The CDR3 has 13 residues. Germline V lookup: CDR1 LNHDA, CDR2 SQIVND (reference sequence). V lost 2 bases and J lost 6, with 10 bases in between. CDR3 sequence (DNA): TGTGCCAGTAGTATACGGTCCTTGGCTGAAGCTTTCTTT. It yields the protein CASSIRSLAEAFF.

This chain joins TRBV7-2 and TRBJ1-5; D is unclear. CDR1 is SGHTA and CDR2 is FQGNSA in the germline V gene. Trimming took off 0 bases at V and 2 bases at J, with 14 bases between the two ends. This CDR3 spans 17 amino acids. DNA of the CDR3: TGTGCCAGCAGCTTAGCGCAGACATTCTGGGGCAATCAGCCCCAGCATTTT. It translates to CASSLAQTFWGNQPQHF.

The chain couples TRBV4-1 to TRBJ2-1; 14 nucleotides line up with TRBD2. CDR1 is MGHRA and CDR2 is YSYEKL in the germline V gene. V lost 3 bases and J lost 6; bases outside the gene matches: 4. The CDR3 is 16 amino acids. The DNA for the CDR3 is TGCGCCAGCAGCCAGGGGGGACTAGCGGGAGCCAATGAGCAGTTCTTC. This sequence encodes CASSQGGLAGANEQFF.

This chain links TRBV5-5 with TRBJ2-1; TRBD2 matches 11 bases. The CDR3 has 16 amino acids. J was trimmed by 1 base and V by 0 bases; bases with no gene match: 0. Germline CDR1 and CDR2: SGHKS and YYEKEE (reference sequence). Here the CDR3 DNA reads TGTGCCAGCAGCTTGGGACTAGCGGGATCCTACAATGAGCAGTTCTTC. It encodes CASSLGLAGSYNEQFF. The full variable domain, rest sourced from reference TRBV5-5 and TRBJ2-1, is DAGVTQSPTHLIKTRGQQVTLRCSPISGHKSVSWYQQVLGQGPQFIFQYYEKEERGRGNFPDRFSARQFPNYSSELNVNALLLGDSALYLCASSLGLAGSYNEQFFGPGTRLTVL.

For the CDR3, the DNA is TGTGCCAGCGCAACTAGCGACTCCTACGAGCAGTACTTC. Its protein is CASATSDSYEQYF. The genes are TRBV9 and TRBJ2-7, with 7 bases that match TRBD2. The CDR3 covers 13 residues. V gave up 7 bases and J gave up 0 bases; unmatched junction bases: 4. Germline V gene data show CDR1 as SGDLS and CDR2 as YYNGEE.

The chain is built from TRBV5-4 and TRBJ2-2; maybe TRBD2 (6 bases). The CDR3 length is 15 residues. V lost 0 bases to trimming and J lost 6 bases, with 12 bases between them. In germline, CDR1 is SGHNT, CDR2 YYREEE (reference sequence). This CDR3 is CASSLDPRRAGELFF. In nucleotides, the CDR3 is TGTGCCAGCAGCTTGGACCCACGGAGGGCCGGGGAGCTGTTTTTT.

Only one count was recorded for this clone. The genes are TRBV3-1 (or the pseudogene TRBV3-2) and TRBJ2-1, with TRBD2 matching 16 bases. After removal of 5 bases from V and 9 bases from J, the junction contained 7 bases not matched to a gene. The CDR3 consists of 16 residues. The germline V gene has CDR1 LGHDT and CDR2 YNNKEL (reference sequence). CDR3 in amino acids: CASSNPGLAGGGEQFF. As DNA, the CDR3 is TGTGCCAGCAGCAACCCGGGACTAGCGGGAGGGGGTGAGCAGTTCTTC.

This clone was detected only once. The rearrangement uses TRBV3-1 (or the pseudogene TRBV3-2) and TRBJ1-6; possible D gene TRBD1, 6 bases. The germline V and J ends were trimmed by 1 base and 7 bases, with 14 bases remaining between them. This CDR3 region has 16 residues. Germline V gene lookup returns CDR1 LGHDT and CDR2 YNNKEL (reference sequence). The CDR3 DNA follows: TGTGCCAGCAGCCAAGTACCGGCAGGGGAGAATTCACCCCTCCACTTT. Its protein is CASSQVPAGENSPLHF.

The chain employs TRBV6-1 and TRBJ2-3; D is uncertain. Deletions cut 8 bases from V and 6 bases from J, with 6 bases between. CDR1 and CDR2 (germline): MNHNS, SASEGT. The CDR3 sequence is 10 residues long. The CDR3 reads CASARDTQYF. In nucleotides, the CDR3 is TGTGCCAGCGCTCGGGATACGCAGTATTTT.

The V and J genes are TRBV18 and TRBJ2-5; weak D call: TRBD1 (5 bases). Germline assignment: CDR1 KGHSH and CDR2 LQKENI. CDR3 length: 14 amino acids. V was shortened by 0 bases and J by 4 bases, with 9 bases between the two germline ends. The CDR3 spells CASSPPSGRETQYF. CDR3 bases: TGTGCCAGCTCACCACCGTCAGGGCGAGAGACCCAGTACTTC.

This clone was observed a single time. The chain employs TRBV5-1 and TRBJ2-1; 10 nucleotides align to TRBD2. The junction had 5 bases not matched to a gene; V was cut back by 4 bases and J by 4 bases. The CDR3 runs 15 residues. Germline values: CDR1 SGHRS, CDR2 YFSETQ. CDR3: CASSLLAGFYNEQFF. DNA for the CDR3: TGCGCCAGCAGCCTACTAGCGGGATTTTACAATGAGCAGTTCTTC. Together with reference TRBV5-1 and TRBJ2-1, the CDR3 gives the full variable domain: KAGVTQTPRYLIKTRGQQVTLSCSPISGHRSVSWYQQTPGQGLQFLFEYFSETQRNKGNFPGRFSGRQFSNSRSEMNVSTLELGDSALYLCASSLLAGFYNEQFFGPGTRLTVL.

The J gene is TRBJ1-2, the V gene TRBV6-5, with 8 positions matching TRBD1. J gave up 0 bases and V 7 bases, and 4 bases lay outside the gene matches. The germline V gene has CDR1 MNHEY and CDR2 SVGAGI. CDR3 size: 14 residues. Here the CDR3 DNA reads TGTGCCAGCACAGAGACAGGGGCTAACTATGGCTACACCTTC. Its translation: CASTETGANYGYTF.

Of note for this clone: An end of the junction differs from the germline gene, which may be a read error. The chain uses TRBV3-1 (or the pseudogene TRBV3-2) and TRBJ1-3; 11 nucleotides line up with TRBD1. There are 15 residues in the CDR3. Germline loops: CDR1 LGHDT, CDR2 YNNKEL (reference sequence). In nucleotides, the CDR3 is TGTGCCAGCACCCAAGGGACAGGGGGGCGAAACACCATATATTTT. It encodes CASTQGTGGRNTIYF.

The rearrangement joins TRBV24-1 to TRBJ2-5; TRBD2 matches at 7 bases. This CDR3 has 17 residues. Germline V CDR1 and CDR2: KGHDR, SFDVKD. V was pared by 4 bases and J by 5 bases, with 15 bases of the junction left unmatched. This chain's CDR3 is CATSDTTSAGQGETQYF. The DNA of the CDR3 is TGTGCCACCAGTGACACTACTAGCGCCGGACAAGGGGAGACCCAGTACTTC.

This chain's CDR3 is CASSQGQKYSPLHF. In DNA, the CDR3 is TGTGCCAGCAGCCAGGGACAGAAATATTCACCCCTCCACTTT. J is TRBJ1-6 and V is TRBV7-3, with 7 bases aligning to TRBD1. J lost 8 bases, V lost 5 bases, and 6 bases had no gene match. Germline V gives CDR1 SGHTA, CDR2 FQGTGA. This CDR3 has 14 residues.

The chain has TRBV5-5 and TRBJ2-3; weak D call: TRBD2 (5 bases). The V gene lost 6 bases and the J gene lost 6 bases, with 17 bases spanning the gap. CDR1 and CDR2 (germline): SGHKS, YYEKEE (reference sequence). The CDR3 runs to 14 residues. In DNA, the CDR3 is TGTGCCAGCATAATCGGGGTCCCTAGCGATACGCAGTATTTT. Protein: CASIIGVPSDTQYF.

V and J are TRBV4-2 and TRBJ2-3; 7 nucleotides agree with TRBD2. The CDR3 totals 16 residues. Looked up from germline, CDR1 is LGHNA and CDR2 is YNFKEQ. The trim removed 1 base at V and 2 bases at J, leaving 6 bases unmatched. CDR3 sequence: CASSQGPRGNTDTQYF. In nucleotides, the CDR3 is TGTGCCAGCAGCCAAGGCCCGCGGGGGAACACAGATACGCAGTATTTT.

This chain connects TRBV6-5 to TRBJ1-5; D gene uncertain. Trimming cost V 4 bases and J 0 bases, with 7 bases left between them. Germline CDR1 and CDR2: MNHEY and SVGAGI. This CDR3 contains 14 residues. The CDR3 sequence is CASSFPYSNQPQHF. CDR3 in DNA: TGTGCCAGCAGTTTCCCGTATAGCAATCAGCCCCAGCATTTT.